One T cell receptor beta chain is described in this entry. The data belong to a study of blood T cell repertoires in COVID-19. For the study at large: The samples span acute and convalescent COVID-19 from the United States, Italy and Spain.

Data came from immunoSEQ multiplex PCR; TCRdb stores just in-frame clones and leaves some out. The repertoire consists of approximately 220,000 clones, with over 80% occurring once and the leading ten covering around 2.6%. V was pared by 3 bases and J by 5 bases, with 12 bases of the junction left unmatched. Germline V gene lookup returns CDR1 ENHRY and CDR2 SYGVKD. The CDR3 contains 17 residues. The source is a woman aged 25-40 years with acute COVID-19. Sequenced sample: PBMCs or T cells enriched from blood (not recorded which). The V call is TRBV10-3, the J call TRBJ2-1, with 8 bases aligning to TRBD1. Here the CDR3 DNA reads TGTGCCATCAGTGAAAGCATTGCAGGGGGCAGGAACAATGAGCAGTTCTTC. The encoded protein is CAISESIAGGRNNEQFF.